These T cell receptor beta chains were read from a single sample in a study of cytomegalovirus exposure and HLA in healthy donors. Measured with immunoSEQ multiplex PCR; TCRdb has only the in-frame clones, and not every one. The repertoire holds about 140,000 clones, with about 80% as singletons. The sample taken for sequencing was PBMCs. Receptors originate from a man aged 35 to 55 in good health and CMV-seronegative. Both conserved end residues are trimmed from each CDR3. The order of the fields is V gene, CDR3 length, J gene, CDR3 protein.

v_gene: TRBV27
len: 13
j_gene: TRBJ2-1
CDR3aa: ASSLTSGGYNEQF

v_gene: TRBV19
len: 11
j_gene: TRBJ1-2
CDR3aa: ASRTGANYGYT

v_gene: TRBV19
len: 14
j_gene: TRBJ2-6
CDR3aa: ASSISRVAGANVLT

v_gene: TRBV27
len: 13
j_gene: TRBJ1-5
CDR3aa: ASSLEGQSNQPQH

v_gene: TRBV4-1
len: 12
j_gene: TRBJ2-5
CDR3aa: ASSQDNSQETQY

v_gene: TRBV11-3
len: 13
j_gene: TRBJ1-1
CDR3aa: ASSLKANGATEAF

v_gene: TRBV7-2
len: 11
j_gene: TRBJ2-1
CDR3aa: ASRLGTGVEQF

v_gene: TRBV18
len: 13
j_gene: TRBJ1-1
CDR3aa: ASSPGQIGSTEAF

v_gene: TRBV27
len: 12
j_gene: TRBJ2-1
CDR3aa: ASIPGGSYNEQF

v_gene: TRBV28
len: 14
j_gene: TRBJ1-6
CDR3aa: ASSAGTEEANSPLH

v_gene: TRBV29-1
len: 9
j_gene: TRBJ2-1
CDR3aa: SARLAHEQF

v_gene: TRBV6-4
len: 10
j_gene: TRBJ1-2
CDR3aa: ASSDNRDGYT

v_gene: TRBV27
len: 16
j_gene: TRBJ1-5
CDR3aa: ASSLTGTGVAHGQPQH

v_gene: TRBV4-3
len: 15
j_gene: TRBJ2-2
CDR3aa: ASSQSTTSGVTGELF

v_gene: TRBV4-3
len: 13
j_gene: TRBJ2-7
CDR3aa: ASSQLRDPSYEQY

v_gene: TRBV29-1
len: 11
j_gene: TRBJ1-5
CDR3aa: SVAGNGNQPQH

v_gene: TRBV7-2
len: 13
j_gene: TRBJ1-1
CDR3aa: ASSVGGAGNTEAF

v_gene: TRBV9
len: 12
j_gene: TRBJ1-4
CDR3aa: ASSVDQGVEKLF

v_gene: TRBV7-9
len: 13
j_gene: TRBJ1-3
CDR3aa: ASSLISGRGNTIY

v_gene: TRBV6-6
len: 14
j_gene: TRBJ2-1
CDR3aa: ASRPTGRLTYNEQF

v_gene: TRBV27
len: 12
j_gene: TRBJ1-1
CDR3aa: ASSLGGSGTEAF

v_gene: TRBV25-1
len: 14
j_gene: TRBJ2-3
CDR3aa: ASSPPGGGNTDTQY

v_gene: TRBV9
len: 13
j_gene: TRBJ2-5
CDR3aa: ASSPNPTGRETQY

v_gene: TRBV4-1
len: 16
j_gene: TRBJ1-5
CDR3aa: ASSQDEDRGLPNQPQH

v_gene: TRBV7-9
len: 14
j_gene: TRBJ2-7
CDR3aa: ASSTGPGGSSYEQY

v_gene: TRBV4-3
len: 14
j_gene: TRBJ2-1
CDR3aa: ASSPRLAGAGNEQF

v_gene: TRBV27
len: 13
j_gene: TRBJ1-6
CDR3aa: ASSLFWTGNSPLH

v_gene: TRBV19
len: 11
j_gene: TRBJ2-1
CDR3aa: ASSQTGSFEQF

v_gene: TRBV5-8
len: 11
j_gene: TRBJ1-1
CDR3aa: ASSPDLNTEAF

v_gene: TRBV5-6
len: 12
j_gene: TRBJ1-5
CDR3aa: ASSFGLSNQPQH

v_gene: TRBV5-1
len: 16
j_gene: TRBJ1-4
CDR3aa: ASSWDRTDTSTNEKLF

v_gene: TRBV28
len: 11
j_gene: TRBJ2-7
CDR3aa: ASSPVTAYEQY

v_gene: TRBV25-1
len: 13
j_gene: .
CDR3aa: ASSTLGTGSYEQY

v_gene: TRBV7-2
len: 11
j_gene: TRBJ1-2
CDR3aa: ASSLGQNYGYT

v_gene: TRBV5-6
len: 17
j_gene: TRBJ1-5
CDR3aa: ASSLAAGQGSFSNQPQH

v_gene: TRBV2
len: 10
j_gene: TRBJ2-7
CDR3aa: ASTGDGYEQY

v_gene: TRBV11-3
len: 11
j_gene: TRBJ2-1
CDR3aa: ASSFQGANEQF

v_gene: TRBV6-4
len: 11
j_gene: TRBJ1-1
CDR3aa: ASSLEQGTEAF

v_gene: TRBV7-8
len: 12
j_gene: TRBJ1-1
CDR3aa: ASSLESRGSEAF

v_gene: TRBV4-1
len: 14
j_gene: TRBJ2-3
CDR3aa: ASSQDWGQGTDTQY

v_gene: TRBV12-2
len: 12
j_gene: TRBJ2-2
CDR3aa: ASRSGGGYGELF

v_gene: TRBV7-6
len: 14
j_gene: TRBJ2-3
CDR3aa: ASSLGSGSSTDTQY

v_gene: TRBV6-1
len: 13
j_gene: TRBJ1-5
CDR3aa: ASSENRALSQPQH

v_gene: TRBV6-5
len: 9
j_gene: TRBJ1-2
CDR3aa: ASGRLPGYT

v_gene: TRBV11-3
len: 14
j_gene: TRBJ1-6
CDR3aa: ASSSGGGSYNSPLH

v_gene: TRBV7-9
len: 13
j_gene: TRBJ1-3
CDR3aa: ASSLADRVGNTIY

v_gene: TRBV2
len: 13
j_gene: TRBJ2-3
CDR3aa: ASSAKGGFTDTQY

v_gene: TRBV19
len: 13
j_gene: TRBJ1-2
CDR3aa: ASRTEDTANYGYT

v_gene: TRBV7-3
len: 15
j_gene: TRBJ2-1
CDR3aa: ASSYTGLAGGYNEQF

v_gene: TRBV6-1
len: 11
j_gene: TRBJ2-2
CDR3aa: ASTEGIGGVLF

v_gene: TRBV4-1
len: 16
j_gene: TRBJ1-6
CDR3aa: ASSQEGQGAAYNSPLH

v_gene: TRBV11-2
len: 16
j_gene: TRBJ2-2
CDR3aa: ASSLGQAFQRDTGELF

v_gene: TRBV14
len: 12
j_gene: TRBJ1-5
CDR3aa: ASSPGGSNQPQH